The table lists the clone carrying this TCR beta chain with a few counts. Its antigen is unknown. V lost 4 bases to trimming and J lost 1 base; unmatched junction nucleotides: 3. Germline CDR1 is SGHAT and CDR2 is FQDESV (reference sequence). CDR3 length equals 15 residues. MiXCR, run by TCRdb on the reads, gives a single entry per CDR3 protein. The sample has just under 500,000 distinct CDR3 sequences; 33% are singletons. This record comes from a study of T cell repertoires in cytomegalovirus infection. Overall study context: Well-studied HLA-B-restricted epitopes and recently identified HLA-C-restricted epitopes of CMV were both used in the study. Evidence of both CMV infection and a matching HLA type came from public TCR beta signatures. The study's findings and limits: CMV carriers having the relevant HLA were flagged by cumulative public TCR beta family frequency. CMV-specific TCR beta clonotypes restricted by HLA-C dominated the ex vivo response.

The sequence derives from a human donor in good health (CMV status not recorded). Some clones in this sample may be carry-over from other donors' samples. The sample in question was cultured PBMCs, obtained from culture after CMV antigen stimulation. This chain links TRBV11-1 with TRBJ2-2, with 7 bases matching TRBD2. CDR3 residues: CASSSLAENTGELFF. In DNA form, the CDR3 reads TGTGCCAGCAGCTCCCTAGCGGAGAACACCGGGGAGCTGTTTTTT.